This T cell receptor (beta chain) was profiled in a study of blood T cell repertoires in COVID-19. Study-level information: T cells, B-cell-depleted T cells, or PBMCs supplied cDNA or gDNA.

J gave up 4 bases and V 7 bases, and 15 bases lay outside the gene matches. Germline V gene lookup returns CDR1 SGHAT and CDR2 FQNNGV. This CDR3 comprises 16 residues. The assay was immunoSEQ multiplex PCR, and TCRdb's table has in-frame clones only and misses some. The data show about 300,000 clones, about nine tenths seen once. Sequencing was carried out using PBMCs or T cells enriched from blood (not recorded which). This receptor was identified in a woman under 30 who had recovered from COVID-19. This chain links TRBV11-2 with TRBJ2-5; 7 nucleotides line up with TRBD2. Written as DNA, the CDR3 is TGTGCCAGCAACAACCTCTTTGCGGGGGAGGGAGAGACCCAGTACTTC. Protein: CASNNLFAGEGETQYF.